This entry concerns a single TCR beta chain. Its antigen remains unknown. Described treatment: roughly 10-day PBMC culture with coronavirus spike peptide pools or control peptides (ViraFEST assay). This sample was taken from a study of vaccination and CD4 T cells after COVID-19. On the study more broadly: Median time from second vaccine dose to sampling was roughly 72 days (14 to 241).

Oncomine TCR Beta short-read sequencing was applied to DNA from cultured CD4+ T cells. TCRdb re-called the PCR reads with MiXCR, one entry per CDR3 protein. The table includes some 15,000 distinct CDR3 sequences, over 50% detected once. CDR1 and CDR2 (germline): SGHTA, FQGNSA. With 5 bases removed from V and 1 base from J, the gap between germline ends came to 17 bases. CDR3 length: 16 amino acids. The TCR originated in a human donor who had recovered from COVID-19. The gene calls are TRBV7-2 and TRBJ1-2; TRBD1 is a possible D gene (5 bases). What was sequenced was CD4+ T cells from blood, cultured in vitro. In DNA, the CDR3 is TGTGCCAGCAGCCCCAGCCGGGGGTTCCTTAACTATGGCTACACCTTC. This sequence encodes CASSPSRGFLNYGYTF. Variable domain in full (rest from reference TRBV7-2 and TRBJ1-2): GAGVSQSPSNKVTEKGKDVELRCDPISGHTALYWYRQSLGQGLEFLIYFQGNSAPDKSGLPSDRFSAERTGGSVSTLTIQRTQQEDSAVYLCASSPSRGFLNYGYTFGSGTRLTVV.